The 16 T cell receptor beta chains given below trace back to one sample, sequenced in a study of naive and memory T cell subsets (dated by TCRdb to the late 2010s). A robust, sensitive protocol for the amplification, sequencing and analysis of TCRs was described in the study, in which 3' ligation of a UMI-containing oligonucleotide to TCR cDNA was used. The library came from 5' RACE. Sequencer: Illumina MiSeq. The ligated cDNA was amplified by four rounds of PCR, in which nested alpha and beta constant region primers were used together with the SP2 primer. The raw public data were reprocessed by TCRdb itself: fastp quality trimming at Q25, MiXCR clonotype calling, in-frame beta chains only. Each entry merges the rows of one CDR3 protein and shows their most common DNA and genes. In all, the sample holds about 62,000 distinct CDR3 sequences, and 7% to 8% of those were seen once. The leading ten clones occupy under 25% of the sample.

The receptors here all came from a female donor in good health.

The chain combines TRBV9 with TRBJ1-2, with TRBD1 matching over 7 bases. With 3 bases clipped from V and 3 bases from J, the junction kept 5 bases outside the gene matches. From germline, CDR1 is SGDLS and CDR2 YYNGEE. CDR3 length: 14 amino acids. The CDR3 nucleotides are TGTGCCAGCAGCGCAGGGACAGATTACTATGGCTACACCTTC. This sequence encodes CASSAGTDYYGYTF.

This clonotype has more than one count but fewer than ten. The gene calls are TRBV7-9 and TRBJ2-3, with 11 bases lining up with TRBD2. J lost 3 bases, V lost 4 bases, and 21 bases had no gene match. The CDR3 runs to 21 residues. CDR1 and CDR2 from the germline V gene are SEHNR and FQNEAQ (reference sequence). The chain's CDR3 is CASSSRITLGIAGGPTDTQYF. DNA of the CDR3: TGTGCCAGCAGCTCAAGGATTACTTTGGGGATAGCGGGGGGGCCGACAGATACGCAGTATTTT.

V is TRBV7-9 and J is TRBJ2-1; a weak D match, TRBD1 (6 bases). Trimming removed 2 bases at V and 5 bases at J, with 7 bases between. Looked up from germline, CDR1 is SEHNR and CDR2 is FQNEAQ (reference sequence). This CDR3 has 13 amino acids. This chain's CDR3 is CASSLRQDNEQFF. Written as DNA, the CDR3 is TGTGCCAGCAGCTTACGACAGGACAATGAGCAGTTCTTC. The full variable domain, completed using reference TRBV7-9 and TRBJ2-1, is DTGVSQNPRHKITKRGQNVTFRCDPISEHNRLYWYRQTLGQGPEFLTYFQNEAQLEKSRLLSDRFSAERPKGSFSTLEIQRTEQGDSAMYLCASSLRQDNEQFFGPGTRLTVL.

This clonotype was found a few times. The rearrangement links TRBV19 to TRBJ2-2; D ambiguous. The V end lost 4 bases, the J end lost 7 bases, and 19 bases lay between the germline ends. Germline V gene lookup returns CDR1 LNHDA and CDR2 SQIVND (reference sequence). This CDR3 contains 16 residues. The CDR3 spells CASSRNPPRGGGELFF. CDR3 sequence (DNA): TGTGCCAGTAGTAGAAACCCCCCCAGAGGTGGCGGGGAGCTGTTTTTT. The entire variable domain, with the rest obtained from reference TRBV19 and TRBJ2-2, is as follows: DGGITQSPKYLFRKEGQNVTLSCEQNLNHDAMYWYRQDPGQGLRLIYYSQIVNDFQKGDIAEGYSVSREKKESFPLTVTSAQKNPTAFYLCASSRNPPRGGGELFFGEGSRLTVL.

CDR3 protein: CASSEAPQGRTEAFF. CDR3 sequence (DNA): TGTGCCAGCAGTGAGGCACCCCAGGGTCGGACTGAAGCTTTCTTT. The chain carries TRBV2 and TRBJ1-1, with a weak D call TRBD1 (5 bases). The CDR3 extends over 15 amino acids. V lost 3 bases, J lost 5 bases, and 16 bases lay in between. The germline V gene encodes CDR1 SNHLY and CDR2 FYNNEI.

CDR3 nucleotide sequence: TGTGCCTGGAGCCCGACAGCAACTAATGAAAAACTGTTTTTT. It encodes CAWSPTATNEKLFF. The chain is built from TRBV30 and TRBJ1-4, with D perhaps matching TRBD1 (5 bases). The CDR3 loop spans 14 amino acids. Trimming took 3 bases from V and 0 from J, leaving 8 bases between them. Germline assignment: CDR1 GTSNPN and CDR2 SVGIG (reference sequence).

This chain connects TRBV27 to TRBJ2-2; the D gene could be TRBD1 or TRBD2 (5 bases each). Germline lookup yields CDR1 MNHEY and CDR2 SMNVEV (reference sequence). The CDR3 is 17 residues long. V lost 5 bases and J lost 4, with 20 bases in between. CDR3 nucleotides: TGTGCCAGCAGTCCGCTCCCCGGGACGGCGTTCACCGGGGAGCTGTTTTTT. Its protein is CASSPLPGTAFTGELFF.

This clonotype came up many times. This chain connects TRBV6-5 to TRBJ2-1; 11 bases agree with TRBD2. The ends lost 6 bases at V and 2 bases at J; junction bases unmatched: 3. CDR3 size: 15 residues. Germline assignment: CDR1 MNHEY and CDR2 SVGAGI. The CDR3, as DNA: TGTGCCAGCAGCCTAGCGGGAGGAACCTACAATGAGCAGTTCTTC. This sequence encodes CASSLAGGTYNEQFF.

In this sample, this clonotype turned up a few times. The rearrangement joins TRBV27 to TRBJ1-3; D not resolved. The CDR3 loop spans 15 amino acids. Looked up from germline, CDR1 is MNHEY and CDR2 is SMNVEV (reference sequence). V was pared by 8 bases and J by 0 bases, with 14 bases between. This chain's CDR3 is CASQQNFNSGNTIYF. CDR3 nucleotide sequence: TGTGCCAGCCAACAAAACTTCAACTCTGGAAACACCATATATTTT.

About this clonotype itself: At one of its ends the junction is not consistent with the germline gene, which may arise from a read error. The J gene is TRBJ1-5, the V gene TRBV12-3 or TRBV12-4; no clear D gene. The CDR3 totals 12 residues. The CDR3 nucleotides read TGTGCCAGCAGACTTATGAATCTGCCCCAGCATTTT. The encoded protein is CASRLMNLPQHF.

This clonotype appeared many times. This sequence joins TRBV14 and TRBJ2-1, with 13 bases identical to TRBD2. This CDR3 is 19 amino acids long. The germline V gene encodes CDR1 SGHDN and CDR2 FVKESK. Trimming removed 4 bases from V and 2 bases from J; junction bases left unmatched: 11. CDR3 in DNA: TGTGCCAGCAGCCCGGGACTAGCGGGATCGGGCTGGACCTACAATGAGCAGTTCTTC. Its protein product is CASSPGLAGSGWTYNEQFF.

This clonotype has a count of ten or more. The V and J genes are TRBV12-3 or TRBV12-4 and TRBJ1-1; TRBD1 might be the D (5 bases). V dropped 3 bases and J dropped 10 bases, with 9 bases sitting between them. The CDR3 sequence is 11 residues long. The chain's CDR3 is CASSLGQGAFF. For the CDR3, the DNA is TGTGCCAGCAGTTTGGGGCAGGGAGCTTTCTTT.

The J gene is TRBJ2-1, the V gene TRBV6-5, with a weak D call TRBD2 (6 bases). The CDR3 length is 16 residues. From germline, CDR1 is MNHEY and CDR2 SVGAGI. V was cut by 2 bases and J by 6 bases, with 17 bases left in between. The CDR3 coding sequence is TGTGCCAGCAGTTACCAAAGTATCGGGACTCTCAATGAGCAGTTCTTC. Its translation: CASSYQSIGTLNEQFF.

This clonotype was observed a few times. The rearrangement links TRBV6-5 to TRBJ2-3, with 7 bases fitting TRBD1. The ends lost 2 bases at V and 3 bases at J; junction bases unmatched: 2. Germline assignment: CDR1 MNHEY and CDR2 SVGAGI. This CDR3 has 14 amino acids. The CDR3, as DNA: TGTGCCAGCAGTTACCTACAGGGGACAGATACGCAGTATTTT. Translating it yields CASSYLQGTDTQYF.

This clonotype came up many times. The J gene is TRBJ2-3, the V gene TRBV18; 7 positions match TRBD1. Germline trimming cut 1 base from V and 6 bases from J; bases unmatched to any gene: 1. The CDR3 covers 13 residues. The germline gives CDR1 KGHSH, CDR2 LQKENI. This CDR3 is CASSPQGADTQYF. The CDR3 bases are TGTGCCAGCTCACCACAGGGGGCGGATACGCAGTATTTT.

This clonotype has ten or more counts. The CDR3 spells CASSLDRSSYNSPLHF. The DNA for the CDR3 is TGTGCCAGCAGCTTAGACAGGAGCTCCTATAATTCACCCCTCCACTTT. The chain carries TRBV13 and TRBJ1-6; possibly TRBD1 for D (5 bases). The V gene lost 1 base and the J gene lost 0 bases, with 7 bases spanning the gap. This CDR3 is 16 amino acids long. Germline CDR1 reads PRHDT; CDR2 reads FYEKMQ (reference sequence). Full variable domain (remainder filled in from reference TRBV13 and TRBJ1-6): AAGVIQSPRHLIKEKRETATLKCYPIPRHDTVYWYQQGPGQDPQFLISFYEKMQSDKGSIPDRFSAQQFSDYHSELNMSSLELGDSALYFCASSLDRSSYNSPLHFGNGTRLTVT.